The 27 T cell receptor beta chains below come from one sample, sequenced in a study of cytomegalovirus exposure and HLA in healthy donors. The PCR made use of 60 Vbeta and 13 Jbeta primers. Repertoires were generated with immunoSEQ multiplex PCR, while TCRdb's copy carries only in-frame clones and drops some. The table includes some 90,000 clones, roughly 77% detected once. The sequencing input was PBMCs. The receptors shown here come from a human donor in good health.

The chain links TRBV20-1 to TRBJ1-1; the D gene is possibly TRBD1 (5 bases). Trimming cost V 7 bases and J 13 bases, with 16 bases left between them. CDR3 size: 10 residues. CDR1 and CDR2 (germline): DFQATT, SNEGSKA (reference sequence). The CDR3 DNA is TGCAGTGTGCAGCGGCGGGGGGATTTCTTT. Protein product: CSVQRRGDFF.

The table lists this clone with a count of one. V usage is TRBV29-1 and J usage is TRBJ2-7; 9 bases agree with TRBD2. Germline V gives CDR1 SQVTM, CDR2 ANQGSEA. Trimming cost V 1 base and J 3 bases; bases outside gene matches: 7. The CDR3 sequence is 15 residues long. CDR3 bases: TGCAGCGTTGAAGGGGGTAGCGGGAGTAACTACGAGCAGTACTTC. Its protein product is CSVEGGSGSNYEQYF.

This clone was picked up a small number of times. This chain uses TRBV5-5 with TRBJ2-7; tentatively, D is TRBD2 (5 bases). The CDR3 loop spans 13 amino acids. Germline loops: CDR1 SGHKS, CDR2 YYEKEE (reference sequence). Trimming removed 5 bases from V and 6 bases from J, with 15 bases in between. The DNA of the CDR3 is TGTGCCAGCAGGTACGTGGGGAGTGGCGAGCAGTACTTC. This translates into CASRYVGSGEQYF.

CDR3 region: CASSLVLAGKETQYF. CDR3 nucleotides: TGTGCCAGCAGCTTAGTACTAGCGGGTAAAGAGACCCAGTACTTC. This sequence joins TRBV7-9 and TRBJ2-5, with 9 bases lining up with TRBD2. Germline V CDR1 and CDR2: SEHNR, FQNEAQ (reference sequence). The CDR3 covers 15 residues. J gave up 3 bases and V 1 base, and 3 bases lay outside the gene matches.

The V gene is TRBV7-2, the J gene TRBJ2-2, with a possible D match to TRBD2 (7 bases). Trimming took off 1 base at V and 5 bases at J, with 14 bases between the two ends. This CDR3 comprises 16 residues. Germline V lookup: CDR1 SGHTA, CDR2 FQGNSA. The CDR3 here is CASSLVGGARTGELFF. Here the CDR3 DNA reads TGTGCCAGCAGCTTAGTTGGGGGGGCTAGGACCGGGGAGCTGTTTTTT.

The V call is TRBV6-1, the J call TRBJ2-7, with 7 bases matching TRBD1. Trimming cost V 4 bases and J 4 bases; bases outside gene matches: 4. CDR1 and CDR2 from the germline V gene are MNHNS and SASEGT. This CDR3 has 13 residues. CDR3: CASSVDRQYEQYF. The CDR3 region has the DNA TGTGCCAGCAGTGTGGACAGGCAGTACGAGCAGTACTTC.

The chain combines TRBV7-2 with TRBJ2-3, with 11 bases matching TRBD2. The CDR3 totals 18 residues. The germline CDR1 and CDR2 sequences are SGHTA and FQGNSA. V was pared by 3 bases and J by 1 base, with 9 bases of the junction left unmatched. CDR3 in DNA: TGTGCCAGCAGCTTCACTAGCGGGAGAGGGTTAGGCACAGATACGCAGTATTTT. Translation gives CASSFTSGRGLGTDTQYF.

This chain joins TRBV4-2 and TRBJ2-4, with 9 bases aligning to TRBD1. Germline trimming cut 8 bases from V and 5 bases from J; bases unmatched to any gene: 4. The CDR3 runs 13 residues. Germline CDR1 LGHNA, CDR2 YNFKEQ. DNA of the CDR3: TGTGCCAGCTCGGACAGGGGTCAAAACATTCAGTACTTC. Translation: CASSDRGQNIQYF.

The chain has TRBV10-3 and TRBJ2-3, with a tentative D call TRBD1 (6 bases). Per the germline V gene, CDR1 is ENHRY and CDR2 is SYGVKD. CDR3 length: 14 amino acids. Trimming shortened V by 4 bases and J by 3 bases, and 11 bases separated the two germline ends. In DNA, the CDR3 is TGTGCCATCAGTGCGCCAGGGGATACAGATACGCAGTATTTT. It codes for CAISAPGDTDTQYF.

CDR3 region: CASSLEQGAREQYF. The CDR3 coding sequence is TGTGCCAGCAGCTTAGAACAGGGGGCACGGGAGCAGTACTTC. This chain uses TRBV7-8 with TRBJ2-7, with 9 positions matching TRBD1. Germline lookup yields CDR1 SGHVS and CDR2 FQNEAQ. This CDR3 is built from 14 residues. V shed 1 base, J shed 7 bases, and the junction held 5 bases outside the gene matches.

CDR3 residues: CASSLAAGQPYGYTF. In nucleotides, the CDR3 is TGTGCCAGCAGCTTAGCGGCCGGACAGCCCTATGGCTACACCTTC. The chain has TRBV7-2 and TRBJ1-2; maybe TRBD1 (6 bases). The CDR3 length is 15 residues. Between the trimmed V and J ends, which lost 0 bases and 4 bases, there was a span of 12 bases. Germline V gene sequence: CDR1 SGHTA, CDR2 FQGNSA.

The chain employs TRBV5-4 and TRBJ2-5; 9 bases line up with TRBD2. Germline V CDR1 and CDR2: SGHNT, YYREEE (reference sequence). The CDR3 consists of 17 residues. Trimming removed 4 bases from V and 4 bases from J; junction bases left unmatched: 14. The DNA for the CDR3 is TGTGCCAGCAGCACCCGAGTAGCGGGAGTGGTAAGAGAGACCCAGTACTTC. Translated: CASSTRVAGVVRETQYF.

V is TRBV5-1 and J is TRBJ2-3; 7 positions agree with TRBD1. This CDR3 is 15 amino acids long. The germline V gene has CDR1 SGHRS and CDR2 YFSETQ. V was clipped by 4 bases and J by 10 bases; unmatched bases: 15. Here the CDR3 reads CASSRVGTAQGAQYF. CDR3 sequence (DNA): TGCGCCAGCAGCCGGGTGGGGACAGCTCAAGGCGCGCAGTATTTT.

The CDR3 sequence is CASSLDRLLGNTIYF. Written as DNA, the CDR3 is TGTGCCAGCAGCCTAGACCGACTACTTGGAAACACCATATATTTT. The chain has TRBV28 and TRBJ1-3; unclear D gene. The CDR3 consists of 15 residues. V gave up 6 bases and J gave up 3 bases, with 15 bases separating them. Germline lookup yields CDR1 MDHEN and CDR2 SYDVKM.

J is TRBJ2-7 and V is TRBV7-2; D is possibly TRBD2 (6 bases). The CDR3 consists of 12 residues. Germline CDR1 is SGHTA and CDR2 is FQGNSA. Trimming left V 6 bases short and J 6 bases short, with 12 bases between. The CDR3 region has the DNA TGTGCCAGCAGTCGACCTAGCGCCGAGCAGTACTTC. It codes for CASSRPSAEQYF.

Only a few counts were recorded for this clone. This chain links TRBV2 with TRBJ2-5; TRBD1 agrees at 7 bases. Germline-derived CDR1 and CDR2 are SNHLY and FYNNEI. The CDR3 covers 13 residues. With 6 bases clipped from V and 4 bases from J, the junction kept 5 bases outside the gene matches. CDR3 sequence: CASRPDRVETQYF. The CDR3 coding sequence is TGTGCCAGCAGACCCGACAGGGTAGAGACCCAGTACTTC.

In its sample, this clone was seen a few times. V usage is TRBV4-3 and J usage is TRBJ2-3; no clear D gene. Germline V gene data show CDR1 as LGHNA and CDR2 as YSLEER. This CDR3 is 20 amino acids long. V dropped 0 bases and J dropped 0 bases, with 22 bases sitting between them. The CDR3 bases are TGCGCCAGCAGCCAAGAAAGTGGTCGAGGTCGCCCTATTAGCACAGATACGCAGTATTTT. Translation gives CASSQESGRGRPISTDTQYF.

The V call is TRBV11-3, the J call TRBJ2-7; 11 positions match TRBD1. V lost 5 bases and J lost 1; bases outside the gene matches: 4. Per the germline V gene, CDR1 is SGHNT and CDR2 is YENEEA. The CDR3 sequence is 15 residues long. The CDR3 here is CASSTGTGGSYEQYF. For the CDR3, the DNA is TGTGCCAGCAGCACGGGGACAGGGGGATCCTACGAGCAGTACTTC.

The chain couples TRBV14 to TRBJ2-3, with a possible D match to TRBD2 (6 bases). Trimming removed 4 bases from V and 10 bases from J, with 18 bases in between. This CDR3 contains 14 residues. Germline values: CDR1 SGHDN, CDR2 FVKESK. DNA of the CDR3: TGTGCCAGCAGCCCTCTAGGACGCGGGGCCCCGCAGTATTTT. This encodes CASSPLGRGAPQYF.

V and J are TRBV7-3 and TRBJ2-1, with a weak D call TRBD1 (5 bases). Per the germline V gene, CDR1 is SGHTA and CDR2 is FQGTGA. CDR3 length equals 15 residues. V shed 5 bases and J shed 1 base, with 12 bases lying between them. CDR3 region: CASSPRRDSYNEQFF. The CDR3 nucleotides read TGTGCCAGCAGCCCCCGCAGGGATTCCTACAATGAGCAGTTCTTC.

This chain joins TRBV5-1 and TRBJ2-2; possible D gene TRBD2, 6 bases. The CDR3 is made up of 15 amino acids. Germline CDR1 SGHRS, CDR2 YFSETQ. V lost 7 bases and J lost 3, with 16 bases in between. CDR3 region: CASHRGLGDTGELFF. DNA of the CDR3: TGCGCCAGCCATAGGGGACTGGGCGACACCGGGGAGCTGTTTTTT.

J is TRBJ1-4 and V is TRBV6-1; D is unclear. CDR1 MNHNS and CDR2 SASEGT come from the germline V gene. There are 15 residues in the CDR3. The V end lost 3 bases, the J end lost 4 bases, and 12 bases lay between the germline ends. DNA of the CDR3: TGTGCCAGCAGTGAGCGACGGAGCAGTAATGAAAAACTGTTTTTT. Translating gives CASSERRSSNEKLFF.

This clone came up once. V gene TRBV14 combines with J gene TRBJ1-1; D uncertain. Germline V gives CDR1 SGHDN, CDR2 FVKESK. The CDR3 consists of 13 residues. Deletions cut 4 bases from V and 0 bases from J, with 6 bases between. The CDR3 loop is CASSLYMNTEAFF. DNA for the CDR3: TGTGCCAGCAGCCTTTATATGAACACTGAAGCTTTCTTT.

The chain uses TRBV7-6 and TRBJ1-1, with D unresolved. Germline-derived CDR1 and CDR2 are SGHVS and FNYEAQ. Trimming removed 8 bases at V and 2 bases at J, with 12 bases between. CDR3 length: 13 amino acids. This CDR3 reads CASLRLENTEAFF. CDR3 in DNA: TGTGCCAGCCTCCGACTCGAAAACACTGAAGCTTTCTTT. Combining the CDR3 with reference TRBV7-6 and TRBJ1-1 gives the whole variable domain GAGVSQSPRYKVTKRGQDVALRCDPISGHVSLYWYRQALGQGPEFLTYFNYEAQQDKSGLPNDRFSAERPEGSISTLTIQRTEQRDSAMYRCASLRLENTEAFFGQGTRLTVV.

The sample holds one count of this clone. The rearrangement links TRBV7-8 to TRBJ1-3; TRBD1 matches 7 bases. The CDR3 length is 18 residues. Germline CDR1 and CDR2: SGHVS and FQNEAQ. J lost 0 bases, V lost 0 bases, and 8 bases had no gene match. The CDR3 bases are TGTGCCAGCAGCTTAGCCGTAACAGGGGCGGTCTCTGGAAACACCATATATTTT. Residues: CASSLAVTGAVSGNTIYF.

This clone has a single count. J is TRBJ2-1 and V is TRBV4-2, with D unclear. Trimming stripped 1 base from V and 4 bases from J, with 5 bases between. Germline V gene data show CDR1 as LGHNA and CDR2 as YNFKEQ. CDR3 length: 13 residues. The CDR3, as DNA: TGTGCCAGCAGCCAAGCCCCTTACAATGAGCAGTTCTTC. Its translation is CASSQAPYNEQFF.

The rearrangement uses TRBV6-1 and TRBJ2-1, with unresolved D. CDR3 length equals 12 residues. The germline V and J ends were trimmed by 5 bases and 5 bases, with 7 bases remaining between them. The germline V gene encodes CDR1 MNHNS and CDR2 SASEGT. This chain's CDR3 is CASSPRNNEQFF. The CDR3 nucleotides read TGTGCCAGCAGTCCGCGTAACAATGAGCAGTTCTTC.